These 14 T cell receptor beta chains originate from one sample sequenced in a study of cytotoxic CD8 clonotypes in ibrutinib-treated CLL. TCRdb's table, derived via immunoSEQ multiplex PCR, lists solely in-frame clones and lacks some. The table records about 200,000 clones, roughly 65% of them present only once. The sequencing used PBMCs, collected after 12 months of ibrutinib treatment. Receptor source: a human donor with chronic lymphocytic leukemia.

There are many counts of this clone. V is TRBV27 and J is TRBJ1-4; tentatively, D is TRBD1 (5 bases). This CDR3 has 13 amino acids. Germline CDR1 MNHEY, CDR2 SMNVEV (reference sequence). The germline V and J ends were trimmed by 4 bases and 8 bases, with 11 bases remaining between them. CDR3 region: CASSSRVREKLFF. The CDR3 DNA follows: TGTGCCAGCAGTTCCAGGGTGAGGGAAAAACTGTTTTTT.

This sequence joins TRBV29-1 and TRBJ2-5, with D uncertain. Germline CDR1 SQVTM, CDR2 ANQGSEA. The CDR3 spans 13 residues. V gave up 4 bases and J gave up 1 base, with 10 bases separating them. CDR3 amino acids: CSVVGLSQETQYF. The DNA for the CDR3 is TGCAGCGTTGTTGGCCTTAGCCAAGAGACCCAGTACTTC.

This clone was observed a handful of times. V is TRBV9 and J is TRBJ1-5; TRBD1 might be the D (5 bases). V was cut by 6 bases and J by 0 bases, with 13 bases left in between. The CDR3 totals 15 residues. The germline V gene encodes CDR1 SGDLS and CDR2 YYNGEE. In DNA, the CDR3 is TGTGCCAGCAACCCCGGGACGGATAGCAATCAGCCCCAGCATTTT. It yields the protein CASNPGTDSNQPQHF.

This clone appeared many times. This chain links TRBV4-3 with TRBJ1-1, with 8 bases matching TRBD1. Germline CDR1 and CDR2: LGHNA and YSLEER. Losses at the gene ends were 3 bases for V and 8 bases for J; bases not matched to a gene: 5. The CDR3 has 13 residues. In DNA, the CDR3 is TGCGCCAGCAGCCAGTGGACAGGGTACGAAGCTTTCTTT. Its protein is CASSQWTGYEAFF.

The V and J genes are TRBV7-8 and TRBJ1-1; D may be TRBD1 (5 bases). Between the trimmed V and J ends, which lost 3 bases and 2 bases, there was a span of 13 bases. The CDR3 runs to 15 residues. The V gene's germline CDR1 is SGHVS and CDR2 FQNEAQ. The chain's CDR3 is CASSLWDSSNTEAFF. DNA of the CDR3: TGTGCCAGCAGCTTGTGGGACTCTTCCAACACTGAAGCTTTCTTT.

The rearrangement links TRBV4-1 to TRBJ2-3; 7 bases match TRBD2. The CDR3 sequence is 14 residues long. CDR1 and CDR2 from the germline V gene are MGHRA and YSYEKL. The J segment lost 7 bases and the V segment lost 3 bases, leaving 7 bases of the junction unmatched. The CDR3 DNA reads as TGCGCCAGCAGCCATGCCCGGGAGGCTCATACGCAGTATTTT. Translating it yields CASSHAREAHTQYF.

This clone was observed a single time. V gene TRBV5-1 combines with J gene TRBJ2-7, with D perhaps TRBD2 (6 bases). This CDR3 spans 15 amino acids. The V end was cut by 5 bases, the J end by 7 bases, with 22 bases between. Germline V lookup: CDR1 SGHRS, CDR2 YFSETQ. The CDR3 DNA reads as TGCGCCAGCAGGGAGGGCACTACGTTTATTCGTGAGCAGTACTTC. It encodes CASREGTTFIREQYF.

This chain links TRBV2 with TRBJ1-2, with D uncertain. V was cut by 7 bases and J by 0 bases, with 21 bases left in between. The germline gives CDR1 SNHLY, CDR2 FYNNEI. There are 17 residues in the CDR3. CDR3: CASKEDNRGLSNYGYTF. The CDR3 DNA is TGTGCCAGCAAAGAGGATAACCGGGGTCTTTCTAACTATGGCTACACCTTC.

This clone has a handful of counts. The CDR3 region has the DNA TGTGCCAGCAAGATCCTCTCTGGAAACACCATATATTTT. Protein: CASKILSGNTIYF. The gene calls are TRBV6-5 and TRBJ1-3; D is unclear. Germline lookup yields CDR1 MNHEY and CDR2 SVGAGI. Trimming removed 7 bases from V and 0 bases from J, with 7 bases in between. This CDR3 has 13 residues.

V is TRBV18 and J is TRBJ1-2; 9 bases agree with TRBD1. The ends lost 2 bases at V and 3 bases at J; junction bases unmatched: 4. The germline CDR1 and CDR2 sequences are KGHSH and LQKENI. The CDR3 covers 15 residues. The CDR3 DNA is TGTGCCAGCTCACCAAACAGGGGGCAGGACTATGGCTACACCTTC. It encodes CASSPNRGQDYGYTF.

This chain joins TRBV5-1 and TRBJ2-2, with TRBD2 matching over 9 bases. The CDR3 is 16 residues long. Germline-derived CDR1 and CDR2 are SGHRS and YFSETQ. J gave up 2 bases and V 2 bases, and 4 bases lay outside the gene matches. The CDR3 loop is CASSFRLAVNTGELFF. The CDR3, as DNA: TGCGCCAGCAGCTTTAGACTAGCGGTTAACACCGGGGAGCTGTTTTTT. Together with reference TRBV5-1 and TRBJ2-2, the CDR3 gives the full variable domain: KAGVTQTPRYLIKTRGQQVTLSCSPISGHRSVSWYQQTPGQGLQFLFEYFSETQRNKGNFPGRFSGRQFSNSRSEMNVSTLELGDSALYLCASSFRLAVNTGELFFGEGSRLTVL.

This chain joins TRBV7-2 and TRBJ2-7, with D maybe TRBD2 (6 bases). The CDR3 covers 15 residues. Trimming left V 2 bases short and J 4 bases short, with 15 bases between. From germline, CDR1 is SGHTA and CDR2 FQGNSA. Here the CDR3 reads CASSLFTGVSYEQYF. CDR3 DNA: TGTGCCAGCAGCTTATTCACGGGGGTTTCTTACGAGCAGTACTTC.

The chain combines TRBV2 with TRBJ2-3; D is undetermined. Germline V gene sequence: CDR1 SNHLY, CDR2 FYNNEI. V gave up 2 bases and J gave up 3 bases, with 6 bases separating them. The CDR3 is 13 amino acids. The CDR3 bases are TGTGCCAGCAGTGAAAGGAGTACAGATACGCAGTATTTT. Translating gives CASSERSTDTQYF.

Written as DNA, the CDR3 is TGCAGCGTTCTCCGGCTAGCGGGAGGGCCAGGAGAGCAGTTCTTC. Translating it yields CSVLRLAGGPGEQFF. The chain is built from TRBV29-1 and TRBJ2-1, with 12 bases aligning to TRBD2. Germline CDR1 and CDR2: SQVTM and ANQGSEA. This CDR3 has 15 residues. Losses at the gene ends were 5 bases for V and 10 bases for J; bases not matched to a gene: 12.